One sample yielded the 20 T cell receptor beta chains listed below, sequenced in a study of blood T cell repertoires in COVID-19. Only in-frame clones appear in the TCRdb table, and some are missing; sequencing was by immunoSEQ multiplex PCR. The sample holds about 160,000 clones, roughly four fifths seen once. Sequencing was performed on peripheral blood. The origin of the receptors is a woman older than 75 with acute or convalescent COVID-19.

The rearrangement links TRBV2 to TRBJ2-3, with a weak D call TRBD2 (5 bases). The length of the CDR3 is 14 residues. Between the trimmed V and J ends, which lost 6 bases and 0 bases, there was a span of 10 bases. Germline assignment: CDR1 SNHLY and CDR2 FYNNEI. CDR3 in DNA: TGTGCCAGCAGCGGGCGGACTAGCACAGATACGCAGTATTTT. Protein product: CASSGRTSTDTQYF.

V gene TRBV5-1 combines with J gene TRBJ2-7; D is perhaps TRBD2 (6 bases). Trimming left V 4 bases short and J 0 bases short, with 17 bases between. Germline V lookup: CDR1 SGHRS, CDR2 YFSETQ. The CDR3 loop spans 16 amino acids. CDR3 DNA sequence: TGCGCCAGCAGCCCTGGCGGAGGGGCTTCCTCCTACGAGCAGTACTTC. It specifies CASSPGGGASSYEQYF.

This clone has only one observation. V usage is TRBV12-5 and J usage is TRBJ1-6; TRBD1 matches 7 bases. V lost 2 bases, J lost 10 bases, and 11 bases stayed unmatched. This CDR3 has 16 amino acids. Looked up from germline, CDR1 is LGHNT and CDR2 is FRNRAP. The CDR3 loop reads CASGLSTGPALSPLHF. DNA for the CDR3: TGTGCTAGTGGTTTGTCGACAGGGCCCGCTCTCTCACCCCTCCACTTT. Looking up the rest from reference TRBV12-5 and TRBJ1-6 gives the full variable domain: DARVTQTPRHKVTEMGQEVTMRCQPILGHNTVFWYRQTMMQGLELLAYFRNRAPLDDSGMPKDRFSAEMPDATLATLKIQPSEPRDSAVYFCASGLSTGPALSPLHFGNGTRLTVT.

The rearrangement links TRBV30 to TRBJ1-3; D gene uncertain. The germline CDR1 and CDR2 sequences are GTSNPN and SVGIG (reference sequence). Trimming removed 0 bases from V and 0 bases from J, with 9 bases in between. This CDR3 has 15 residues. In DNA, the CDR3 is TGTGCCTGGAGTGTTGGAGGAAGCTCTGGAAACACCATATATTTT. It codes for CAWSVGGSSGNTIYF.

This chain uses TRBV5-1 with TRBJ2-7, with TRBD2 as a possible D gene (5 bases). The CDR3 contains 14 residues. V gave up 0 bases and J gave up 3 bases, with 10 bases separating them. Germline loops: CDR1 SGHRS, CDR2 YFSETQ. The DNA of the CDR3 is TGCGCCAGCAGCTTGGATCTTGGAGGCTACGAGCAGTACTTC. Translating gives CASSLDLGGYEQYF. The full variable domain, completed using reference TRBV5-1 and TRBJ2-7, is KAGVTQTPRYLIKTRGQQVTLSCSPISGHRSVSWYQQTPGQGLQFLFEYFSETQRNKGNFPGRFSGRQFSNSRSEMNVSTLELGDSALYLCASSLDLGGYEQYFGPGTRLTVT.

This rearrangement joins TRBV7-6 to TRBJ2-3; D perhaps matches TRBD1 (6 bases). This CDR3 is built from 14 residues. Per the germline V gene, CDR1 is SGHVS and CDR2 is FNYEAQ. Trimming cost V 11 bases and J 3 bases, with 18 bases left between them. CDR3 sequence (DNA): TGTGCCTCAAGTGGGGGCAGAGCAACAGATACGCAGTATTTT. Its protein product is CASSGGRATDTQYF. The full variable domain, rest sourced from reference TRBV7-6 and TRBJ2-3, is GAGVSQSPRYKVTKRGQDVALRCDPISGHVSLYWYRQALGQGPEFLTYFNYEAQQDKSGLPNDRFSAERPEGSISTLTIQRTEQRDSAMYRCASSGGRATDTQYFGPGTRLTVL.

The chain combines TRBV19 with TRBJ1-4, with unresolved D. Germline CDR1 LNHDA, CDR2 SQIVND (reference sequence). The CDR3 extends over 15 amino acids. V was trimmed by 4 bases and J by 3 bases, leaving 12 bases between them. This CDR3 is CASSTSRESNEKLFF. The CDR3 nucleotides are TGTGCCAGTAGTACCTCAAGAGAGTCTAATGAAAAACTGTTTTTT.

The rearrangement links TRBV6-4 to TRBJ2-5; tentatively, D is TRBD2 (6 bases). V was shortened by 0 bases and J by 3 bases, with 20 bases between the two germline ends. The CDR3 is 18 amino acids. Germline V CDR1 and CDR2: MRHNA, SNTAGT. CDR3 nucleotide sequence: TGTGCCAGCAGTGACTCGATGGCGGCTAGCGTACTGAAAGAGACCCAGTACTTC. Translating gives CASSDSMAASVLKETQYF.

V and J are TRBV5-1 and TRBJ2-2; possible D gene TRBD2, 6 bases. The V and J ends lost 4 bases and 6 bases respectively, with 13 bases between them. The CDR3 loop spans 14 amino acids. Germline CDR1 and CDR2: SGHRS and YFSETQ. This CDR3 is CASSRDSPAGELFF. The CDR3 nucleotides read TGCGCCAGCAGCCGGGACTCCCCGGCCGGGGAGCTGTTTTTT. The complete variable domain, with remaining parts taken from reference TRBV5-1 and TRBJ2-2, reads KAGVTQTPRYLIKTRGQQVTLSCSPISGHRSVSWYQQTPGQGLQFLFEYFSETQRNKGNFPGRFSGRQFSNSRSEMNVSTLELGDSALYLCASSRDSPAGELFFGEGSRLTVL.

The rearrangement links TRBV28 to TRBJ1-4; TRBD1 agrees at 8 bases. The junction had 5 bases not matched to a gene; V was cut back by 1 base and J by 4 bases. CDR3 size: 16 residues. The germline V gene has CDR1 MDHEN and CDR2 SYDVKM. Here the CDR3 reads CASSLYTGGYNEKLFF. The CDR3 DNA sequence: TGTGCCAGCAGTTTATATACAGGGGGGTATAATGAAAAACTGTTTTTT. The full variable domain, with the rest looked up from reference TRBV28 and TRBJ1-4, is DVKVTQSSRYLVKRTGEKVFLECVQDMDHENMFWYRQDPGLGLRLIYFSYDVKMKEKGDIPEGYSVSREKKERFSLILESASTNQTSMYLCASSLYTGGYNEKLFFGSGTQLSVL.

This CDR3 is CASSQDLGTGYGYTF. For the CDR3, the DNA is TGCGCCAGCAGCCAAGATCTAGGGACAGGATATGGCTACACCTTC. V is TRBV4-3 and J is TRBJ1-2; 8 nucleotides agree with TRBD1. In germline, CDR1 is LGHNA, CDR2 YSLEER. The CDR3 consists of 15 residues. The V and J ends lost 0 bases and 5 bases, in that order; junction bases with no gene match: 5.

The chain links TRBV19 to TRBJ2-1; D is unclear. CDR1 is LNHDA, CDR2 SQIVND, per germline (reference sequence). V was clipped by 3 bases and J by 3 bases, with 6 bases between them. This CDR3 region has 13 residues. The CDR3 region has the DNA TGTGCCAGTAGTATCTCTAACTACAATGAGCAGTTCTTC. It codes for CASSISNYNEQFF.

This clone was counted a single time. The gene calls are TRBV14 and TRBJ1-2; D possibly corresponds to TRBD1 (5 bases). CDR3 length: 16 amino acids. Between the trimmed V and J ends, which lost 4 bases and 6 bases, there was a span of 21 bases. Per the germline V gene, CDR1 is SGHDN and CDR2 is FVKESK. This chain's CDR3 is CASSLRTPGGVHGYTF. The CDR3 DNA sequence: TGTGCCAGCAGCCTCAGGACCCCTGGAGGGGTCCATGGCTACACCTTC.

Here the CDR3 DNA reads TGTGCCAGCAGCCTAGCCGGGACAGGGGCAAACGAGCAGTACTTC. It translates to CASSLAGTGANEQYF. This rearrangement joins TRBV6-5 to TRBJ2-7; 10 positions match TRBD1. This CDR3 has 15 amino acids. The ends lost 6 bases at V and 5 bases at J; junction bases unmatched: 10. Germline lookup yields CDR1 MNHEY and CDR2 SVGAGI.

The chain recombines TRBV4-1 with TRBJ2-3; 13 nucleotides align to TRBD2. J gave up 3 bases and V 5 bases, and 8 bases lay outside the gene matches. Germline CDR1 MGHRA, CDR2 YSYEKL. The CDR3 extends over 17 amino acids. The CDR3 nucleotides read TGCGCCAGCAGCAAACTCGGACTAGCGGGAGCAACAGATACGCAGTATTTT. As protein: CASSKLGLAGATDTQYF.

V and J are TRBV20-1 and TRBJ2-1, with TRBD2 as a possible D gene (5 bases). The germline CDR1 and CDR2 sequences are DFQATT and SNEGSKA (reference sequence). Trimming shortened V by 6 bases and J by 10 bases, and 13 bases separated the two germline ends. The CDR3 has 11 residues. The CDR3 reads CSAEPGTEQFF. CDR3 sequence (DNA): TGCAGTGCGGAACCGGGAACAGAGCAGTTCTTC.

The rearrangement links TRBV5-6 to TRBJ2-1; possibly TRBD2 for D (6 bases). Trimming pared 4 bases from V and 5 bases from J, leaving 19 bases between. Germline V lookup: CDR1 SGHDT, CDR2 YYEEEE. The CDR3 loop spans 16 amino acids. In DNA form, the CDR3 reads TGTGCCAGCAGCCTCAGACGGCCGGGACTTAACAATGAGCAGTTCTTC. This encodes CASSLRRPGLNNEQFF.

The table lists this clone with a count of one. Here the CDR3 DNA reads TGTGCCAGCAGAGAGGGGGCGGATAATGAAAAACTGTTTTTT. Residues: CASREGADNEKLFF. The chain combines TRBV6-5 with TRBJ1-4; 7 bases align to TRBD1. CDR1 is MNHEY and CDR2 is SVGAGI in the germline V gene. V lost 6 bases, J lost 4 bases, and 5 bases stayed unmatched. CDR3 size: 14 residues.

The chain joins TRBV19 to TRBJ2-7, with 10 bases fitting TRBD2. J gave up 3 bases and V 4 bases, and 0 bases lay outside the gene matches. From germline, CDR1 is LNHDA and CDR2 SQIVND (reference sequence). The CDR3 consists of 13 residues. The CDR3 bases are TGTGCCAGTAGTAGACTAGCGGGCTACGAGCAGTACTTC. This translates into CASSRLAGYEQYF.

The chain joins TRBV11-3 to TRBJ2-5, with TRBD1 matching 8 bases. V trimming: 5 bases; J trimming: 2 bases; junction bases outside the gene matches: 10. The CDR3 length is 16 residues. Germline V gives CDR1 SGHNT, CDR2 YENEEA. The DNA of the CDR3 is TGTGCCAGCAGCCTCCTCGGGACAGGCCCGCAAGAGACCCAGTACTTC. Its translation: CASSLLGTGPQETQYF.